The 30 T cell receptor beta chains listed next were all sequenced from one sample in a study of prognosis after radiotherapy for stage I lung cancer. TCR beta CDR3 amplification from genomic DNA was performed by two-round multiplex PCR. First-round PCR used primers specific to each TRBV and TRBJ gene. TCRdb independently ran MiXCR on the multiplex PCR reads; one entry per CDR3 protein. This sample yields roughly 25,000 distinct CDR3 sequences, of which about 43% are seen a single time; 15% belongs to the top ten. This sample comprised PBMCs, obtained before or after stereotactic body radiation therapy (not recorded which). The receptors derive from a donor of 50 years or more with non-small cell lung cancer.

By sample share, this clonotype is medium-sized. The V and J genes are TRBV11-2 and TRBJ2-7, with 9 nucleotides matching TRBD2. The J segment lost 1 base and the V segment lost 3 bases, leaving 4 bases of the junction unmatched. Germline V lookup: CDR1 SGHAT, CDR2 FQNNGV. The CDR3 has 15 amino acids. In DNA, the CDR3 is TGTGCCAGCAGCTTTAGTAGCGGGAGTTCCTACGAGCAGTACTTC. The encoded protein is CASSFSSGSSYEQYF.

This clonotype is medium-sized by share. The gene calls are TRBV6-2 or TRBV6-3 and TRBJ2-3; tentative D call: TRBD1 (6 bases). This CDR3 contains 13 residues. With 6 bases removed from V and 7 bases from J, the gap between germline ends came to 14 bases. The germline V gene encodes CDR1 MNHEY and CDR2 SVGEGT. CDR3 residues: CASSNGGRHTQYF. For the CDR3, the DNA is TGTGCCAGCAGCAATGGGGGCCGGCATACGCAGTATTTT.

With regard to this clonotype: This likely stems from a read error, as it lies one base from a far larger clone. The CDR3 DNA is TGTGCCACCAGGGGGGGAGAGACCCAGTACTTC. Amino acid sequence: CATRGGETQYF. The chain links TRBV24-1 to TRBJ2-7; possibly TRBD2 for D (6 bases). TRBJ2-5 explains the end of the DNA better; the J call may be wrong. The CDR3 is made up of 11 amino acids. Germline V gene lookup returns CDR1 KGHDR and CDR2 SFDVKD.

This clonotype is medium-sized (0.01 to 0.1%) in the sample. This chain links TRBV6-1 with TRBJ2-1, with D perhaps TRBD1 (5 bases). Trimming took off 6 bases at V and 7 bases at J, with 13 bases between the two ends. The CDR3 contains 13 residues. Germline V gene lookup returns CDR1 MNHNS and CDR2 SASEGT. CDR3: CASRRQRTNEQFF. In DNA, the CDR3 is TGTGCCAGCAGGCGACAGCGTACGAATGAGCAGTTCTTC.

Ten or more counts support this clonotype. The V gene is TRBV3-1, the J gene TRBJ2-7; no definite D call. The ends were cut back, 4 bases at V and 4 bases at J, with 5 bases in the middle. CDR1 and CDR2 from the germline V gene are LGHDT and YNNKEL (reference sequence). The CDR3 runs 11 residues. The CDR3 is CASSRLYEQYF. The DNA of the CDR3 is TGTGCCAGCAGCCGATTATACGAGCAGTACTTC.

The chain uses TRBV6-2 or TRBV6-3 and TRBJ1-1; D not resolved. This CDR3 has 16 amino acids. Germline V gene lookup returns CDR1 MNHEY and CDR2 SVGEGT. V lost 6 bases and J lost 1, with 18 bases in between. The CDR3 loop is CASSAGPRYGNTEAFF. As DNA, the CDR3 is TGTGCCAGCAGCGCCGGGCCTCGTTATGGGAACACTGAAGCTTTCTTT.

As concerns this clonotype: This may be a read error: a much more frequent sequence differs by one nucleotide. The chain has TRBV10-2 and TRBJ2-4; D is possibly TRBD2 (5 bases). V shed 5 bases and J shed 0 bases, with 14 bases lying between them. The CDR3 extends over 16 amino acids. Germline CDR1 reads WSHSY; CDR2 reads SAAADI. The CDR3 DNA follows: TGCGCCAGCAGTTCGCAGGAGGCCTTAGCCAAAAACATTCAGTACTTC. It is translated as CASSSQEALAKNIQYF.

The chain employs TRBV19 and TRBJ2-7; D may be TRBD2 (5 bases). From germline, CDR1 is LNHDA and CDR2 SQIVND (reference sequence). The CDR3 is 14 residues long. V lost 5 bases and J lost 2, with 13 bases in between. CDR3 protein: CASSSTREPYEQYF. CDR3 sequence (DNA): TGTGCCAGTAGTTCCACCCGGGAACCCTACGAGCAGTACTTC. Full variable domain (missing parts from reference TRBV19 and TRBJ2-7): DGGITQSPKYLFRKEGQNVTLSCEQNLNHDAMYWYRQDPGQGLRLIYYSQIVNDFQKGDIAEGYSVSREKKESFPLTVTSAQKNPTAFYLCASSSTREPYEQYFGPGTRLTVT.

This clonotype was observed a handful of times. The CDR3 sequence is CASSLSGVTYNEQFF. CDR3 coding DNA: TGTGCCAGCAGTTTAAGCGGGGTCACCTACAATGAGCAGTTCTTC. The genes are TRBV27 and TRBJ2-1; 7 bases agree with TRBD2. CDR3 length: 15 residues. Germline CDR1 is MNHEY and CDR2 is SMNVEV (reference sequence). Trimming at V came to 2 bases and at J to 2 bases, leaving 3 bases not matched to a gene.

This clonotype was detected ten times or more. The J gene is TRBJ2-5, the V gene TRBV6-2 or TRBV6-3, with a possible D match to TRBD1 (6 bases). Germline V CDR1 and CDR2: MNHEY, SVGEGT. V dropped 0 bases and J dropped 4 bases, with 12 bases sitting between them. This CDR3 spans 15 amino acids. The CDR3: CASSYSGQGGETQYF. As DNA, the CDR3 is TGTGCCAGCAGTTACTCGGGACAAGGGGGAGAGACCCAGTACTTC.

This clonotype was seen at least ten times. The rearrangement joins TRBV9 to TRBJ1-1; TRBD1 agrees at 7 bases. CDR3 size: 17 residues. With V trimmed by 4 bases and J by 3 bases, 15 bases remained unmatched. Per germline, CDR1 SGDLS and CDR2 YYNGEE. CDR3 protein: CASSRQGHSGAHTEAFF. CDR3 DNA: TGTGCCAGCAGCCGACAGGGCCACTCAGGCGCCCACACTGAAGCTTTCTTT.

This rearrangement joins TRBV27 to TRBJ1-5; D uncertain. This CDR3 is 17 amino acids long. V lost 3 bases and J 4 bases, leaving 19 bases between the germline ends. Looked up from germline, CDR1 is MNHEY and CDR2 is SMNVEV (reference sequence). DNA of the CDR3: TGTGCCAGCAGTTTTACCCAACCCCGATGGTCAAATCAGCCCCAGCATTTT. Its protein is CASSFTQPRWSNQPQHF.

Remarks on this clonotype: Just one base apart from a much larger clone, this may be a read error. This chain links TRBV2 with TRBJ2-5; D gene unclear. Germline V gene data show CDR1 as SNHLY and CDR2 as FYNNEI. This CDR3 spans 15 amino acids. With 4 bases removed from V and 3 bases from J, the gap between germline ends came to 15 bases. The CDR3 here is CASSAGSVNEETQYF. CDR3 in DNA: TGTGCCAGCAGTGCCGGGTCGGTTAATGAAGAGACCCAGTACTTC.

About this clonotype: A far larger clone is one base from this, pointing to a likely read error. The rearrangement links TRBV6-4 to TRBJ1-6; D remains unclear. From germline, CDR1 is MRHNA and CDR2 SNTAGT. V was shortened by 7 bases and J by 7 bases, with 20 bases between the two germline ends. The CDR3 sequence is 16 residues long. This CDR3 is CASKPYPFDGNSPLHF. CDR3 DNA sequence: TGTGCCAGCAAACCCTACCCCTTCGACGGCAATTCACCCCTCCACTTT.

A few counts support this clonotype. The genes are TRBV5-6 and TRBJ2-3; TRBD2 agrees at 13 bases. Germline V CDR1 and CDR2: SGHDT, YYEEEE. V lost 1 base, J lost 4 bases, and 6 bases stayed unmatched. There are 17 residues in the CDR3. For the CDR3, the DNA is TGTGCCAGCAGCTTGACTAGCGGGGGGGCCTGGCCAGATACGCAGTATTTT. It encodes CASSLTSGGAWPDTQYF.

This chain uses TRBV19 with TRBJ1-2, with D hard to call. The CDR3 consists of 14 residues. Germline V CDR1 and CDR2: LNHDA, SQIVND (reference sequence). Trimming took 7 bases from V and 4 from J, leaving 16 bases between them. The CDR3 region has the DNA TGTGCCAGTACTACCGTCGGCAGGATCTATGGCTACACCTTC. It specifies CASTTVGRIYGYTF.

This clonotype was seen ten or more times. V gene TRBV3-1 combines with J gene TRBJ1-2; D may be TRBD1 (5 bases). Germline CDR1 reads LGHDT; CDR2 reads YNNKEL (reference sequence). Between the trimmed V and J ends, which lost 3 bases and 9 bases, there was a span of 17 bases. This CDR3 comprises 14 residues. CDR3 loop: CASSQPAGPESYTF. CDR3 coding DNA: TGTGCCAGCAGCCAGCCCGCGGGACCGGAAAGCTACACCTTC.

This clonotype was counted at least ten times. The chain is built from TRBV18 and TRBJ2-5, with D maybe TRBD2 (6 bases). Trimming pared 0 bases from V and 5 bases from J, leaving 13 bases between. The CDR3 has 15 amino acids. Germline V lookup: CDR1 KGHSH, CDR2 LQKENI. The CDR3 nucleotides are TGTGCCAGCTCACCACCGGTCGGGGGTTACGAGACCCAGTACTTC. Translated, it gives CASSPPVGGYETQYF.

In this sample, this clonotype is medium-sized. V is TRBV11-2 and J is TRBJ1-6, with no clear D. CDR1 and CDR2 from the germline V gene are SGHAT and FQNNGV. The CDR3 extends over 16 amino acids. V lost 4 bases and J 9 bases, leaving 19 bases between the germline ends. The CDR3 nucleotides are TGTGCCAGCAGCTCCCGGATGGGAGGGAGCGGTTCACCCCTCCACTTT. The encoded protein is CASSSRMGGSGSPLHF.

This clonotype was detected ten times or more. The chain couples TRBV20-1 to TRBJ2-6; D is unresolved. The CDR3 totals 16 residues. With 6 bases removed from V and 0 bases from J, the gap between germline ends came to 15 bases. CDR1 is DFQATT and CDR2 is SNEGSKA in the germline V gene (reference sequence). This CDR3 is CSANHRTDSGANVLTF. The CDR3 DNA reads TGCAGTGCCAACCACCGAACTGACTCTGGGGCCAACGTCCTGACTTTC.

In its sample, this clonotype was seen many times. J is TRBJ1-4 and V is TRBV18; 10 bases are shared with TRBD1. The CDR3 consists of 17 residues. Germline values: CDR1 KGHSH, CDR2 LQKENI. V gave up 4 bases and J gave up 0 bases; unmatched junction bases: 5. CDR3 region: CASSRTGGFATNEKLFF. In DNA, the CDR3 is TGTGCCAGCTCACGGACAGGGGGTTTTGCAACTAATGAAAAACTGTTTTTT. The variable domain in full, completed from reference TRBV18 and TRBJ1-4, reads NAGVMQNPRHLVRRRGQEARLRCSPMKGHSHVYWYRQLPEEGLKFMVYLQKENIIDESGMPKERFSAEFPKEGPSILRIQQVVRGDSAAYFCASSRTGGFATNEKLFFGSGTQLSVL.

In DNA form, the CDR3 reads TGCGCCAGCAGCTTCGCGGCGCATGTGAACACTGAAGCTTTCTTT. This codes for CASSFAAHVNTEAFF. The chain is built from TRBV5-1 and TRBJ1-1, with D uncertain. Germline CDR1 SGHRS, CDR2 YFSETQ. The CDR3 has 15 amino acids. With 2 bases removed from V and 0 bases from J, the gap between germline ends came to 11 bases.

The sample holds many counts of this clonotype. This chain connects TRBV12-3 or TRBV12-4 to TRBJ1-5; tentative D call: TRBD1 (5 bases). The V gene lost 3 bases and the J gene lost 3 bases, with 9 bases spanning the gap. This CDR3 has 14 amino acids. The CDR3 DNA is TGTGCCAGCAGTTTTCGGGGCTTCAATCAGCCCCAGCATTTT. Its translation is CASSFRGFNQPQHF.

The chain links TRBV28 to TRBJ2-4; a possible D gene is TRBD2 (6 bases). V was shortened by 1 base and J by 0 bases, with 10 bases between the two germline ends. Per germline, CDR1 MDHEN and CDR2 SYDVKM. CDR3 length: 16 amino acids. The CDR3 region is CASSLSGELAKNIQYF. For the CDR3, the DNA is TGTGCCAGCAGTTTATCGGGGGAACTAGCCAAAAACATTCAGTACTTC.

Concerning this clonotype itself: At one boundary the junction diverges from the germline segment, which might be a read error. The V call is TRBV5-4, the J call TRBJ2-2; 9 nucleotides match TRBD2. The germline V gene encodes CDR1 SGHNT and CDR2 YYREEE (reference sequence). This CDR3 is 15 amino acids long. Written as DNA, the CDR3 is TGTGTCAGCAGCTTTGCGGGGGGGCTAACCGGGGAGCTGTTTTTT. Its protein is CVSSFAGGLTGELFF.

This clonotype was seen ten or more times. The genes are TRBV15 and TRBJ1-5; 8 bases match TRBD1. This CDR3 contains 14 residues. The germline V gene has CDR1 LNHNV and CDR2 YYDKDF (reference sequence). V was clipped by 1 base and J by 6 bases; unmatched bases: 2. CDR3 protein: CATSRGQGTQPQHF. Written as DNA, the CDR3 is TGTGCCACCAGCAGAGGACAGGGGACTCAGCCCCAGCATTTT.

CDR3 in amino acids: CASSLEPSYNEQFF. In DNA, the CDR3 is TGTGCCAGCAGCTTAGAACCCAGCTACAATGAGCAGTTCTTC. The V call is TRBV7-9, the J call TRBJ2-1; D gene uncertain. Germline CDR1 is SEHNR and CDR2 is FQNEAQ (reference sequence). The CDR3 spans 14 residues. The V and J ends lost 1 base and 3 bases respectively, with 7 bases between them.

This clonotype has a handful of counts. A read error likely explains this, since a far larger clone differs by one base. The chain joins TRBV30 to TRBJ2-7, with TRBD2 matching over 7 bases. Germline lookup yields CDR1 GTSNPN and CDR2 SVGIG (reference sequence). With V trimmed by 0 bases and J by 7 bases, 12 bases remained unmatched. This CDR3 has 15 residues. The CDR3 DNA reads TGTGCCTGGAGTGTACGCGGCGGGAGCACCAATGAGCAGTACTTC. Residues: CAWSVRGGSTNEQYF.

In the case of this clonotype: The junction shows a germline mismatch at one end, possibly a read error. This chain uses TRBV18 with TRBJ1-1, with 10 bases aligning to TRBD1. The CDR3 has 18 residues. CDR1 and CDR2 (germline): KGHSH, LQKENI. CDR3: CASSPRVGTGELNNEAFF. The DNA for the CDR3 is TGTGCCAGCTCACCACGAGTCGGGACAGGGGAACTGAACAATGAAGCTTTCTTT.

A word on this clonotype: Sequence at one end of the junction differs from germline and may be a read error. The chain recombines TRBV6-1 with TRBJ1-5, with 7 nucleotides matching TRBD1. The CDR3 runs 14 residues. CDR1 is MNHNS, CDR2 SASEGT, per germline. This CDR3 reads CASSPNRGGQTQNF. The CDR3 nucleotides read TGTGCCAGCAGCCCTAACAGGGGAGGTCAGACCCAGAATTTT.